The 24 T cell receptor beta chains below come from one sample, sequenced in a study of blood T cells in healthy people across ages. The second PCR ran roughly 7 to 12 cycles with a sample-barcoded 5' primer and J-beta primers. TCRdb re-derived calls from the 5' RACE reads in MiXCR, one entry per CDR3 protein. The sample yields roughly 1.4 million distinct CDR3 sequences, 59% seen once. Sample: blood. These TCRs come from a man younger than 35 in good health.

This clonotype appeared many times. The chain carries TRBV5-1 and TRBJ2-7; 7 positions match TRBD1. The CDR3 runs 14 residues. Germline V gene sequence: CDR1 SGHRS, CDR2 YFSETQ. With 0 bases clipped from V and 2 bases from J, the junction kept 2 bases outside the gene matches. CDR3 sequence (DNA): TGCGCCAGCAGCTTGGGACAGGGTCCCTACGAGCAGTACTTC. Translating it yields CASSLGQGPYEQYF.

On this clonotype itself: The germline gene is not matched at one end of the junction; a read error may be the cause. This chain joins TRBV4-2 and TRBJ2-4; D unresolved. With the DNA end fitting TRBJ2-5 better, the J assignment may be wrong. Germline V lookup: CDR1 LGHNA, CDR2 YNFKEQ. The CDR3 extends over 11 amino acids. CDR3 sequence (DNA): TGTGTCAGCAGCCAGGAGGAGACCCAGTACTTC. The encoded protein is CVSSQEETQYF.

The sample holds many counts of this clonotype. Its ends do not fully match the called genes, so a read error is possible. The CDR3 sequence is CASSLGGSGTDTQYF. Here the CDR3 DNA reads TGTGCCAGCAGCCTCGGGGGTAGCGGAACAGATACGCAGTATTTT. The rearrangement joins TRBV5-1 to TRBJ2-3; the D gene is possibly TRBD2 (6 bases). Germline lookup yields CDR1 SGHRS and CDR2 YFSETQ. The CDR3 has 15 amino acids.

The V call is TRBV4-3, the J call TRBJ2-7; possibly TRBD1 for D (7 bases). The germline CDR1 and CDR2 sequences are LGHNA and YSLEER. The CDR3 is 17 residues long. The V end lost 3 bases, the J end lost 1 base, and 19 bases lay between the germline ends. DNA for the CDR3: TGCGCCAGCAGCCAGGCAGGAGGGACAGACCTTTCCTACGAGCAGTACTTC. Its translation: CASSQAGGTDLSYEQYF.

The chain employs TRBV20-1 and TRBJ2-1, with D uncertain. CDR3 size: 13 residues. In germline, CDR1 is DFQATT, CDR2 SNEGSKA (reference sequence). V lost 3 bases to trimming and J lost 15 bases, with 21 bases between them. DNA for the CDR3: TGCAGTGCTAGTACCCGGCTCGAAGGAAGTCCGTTCTTC. It specifies CSASTRLEGSPFF.

Only a few counts were recorded for this clonotype. The gene calls are TRBV4-3 and TRBJ2-5; a possible D gene is TRBD1 (5 bases). The CDR3 length is 13 residues. V was pared by 3 bases and J by 1 base, with 6 bases between. Germline CDR1 and CDR2: LGHNA and YSLEER. This CDR3 is CASSQDTQETQYF. For the CDR3, the DNA is TGCGCCAGCAGCCAGGACACCCAAGAGACCCAGTACTTC.

V gene TRBV4-1 combines with J gene TRBJ2-5; maybe TRBD1 (6 bases). The CDR3 is 15 amino acids. V was clipped by 3 bases and J by 4 bases, with 15 bases between them. Germline V gene data show CDR1 as MGHRA and CDR2 as YSYEKL. The CDR3 protein is CASSQETGTPETQYF. The CDR3 DNA reads as TGCGCCAGCAGCCAGGAGACAGGCACCCCAGAGACCCAGTACTTC.

This chain links TRBV6-2 or TRBV6-3 with TRBJ2-7; no clear D gene. The J call may be mistaken, given a closer DNA end match to TRBJ2-5. The CDR3 sequence is 15 residues long. Germline loops: CDR1 MNHEY, CDR2 SVGEGT. The CDR3 DNA follows: TGTGCCAGCAGTTACTCCCCCACGACTTGGGAGACCCAGTACTTC. Translation gives CASSYSPTTWETQYF.

This chain uses TRBV30 with TRBJ2-1; TRBD1 is a possible D gene (6 bases). The CDR3 runs 13 residues. Germline CDR1 reads GTSNPN; CDR2 reads SVGIG (reference sequence). Deletions cut 7 bases from V and 6 bases from J, with 16 bases between. This CDR3 reads CASFPGQTNEQFF. The CDR3 DNA follows: TGTGCCTCGTTCCCCGGACAGACCAATGAGCAGTTCTTC.

Comments on this clonotype: Here the CDR3 omits its conserved ending phenylalanine or tryptophan, so a read error is the likely source. The V call is TRBV6-2 or TRBV6-3, the J call TRBJ2-1, with TRBD1 as a possible D gene (5 bases). The germline V and J ends were trimmed by 5 bases and 8 bases, with 13 bases remaining between them. The germline gives CDR1 MNHEY, CDR2 SVGEGT. The CDR3 is 13 residues long. CDR3 region: CASSRMKTDEQFL. In nucleotides, the CDR3 is TGTGCCAGCAGTCGGATGAAGACAGATGAGCAGTTCCTC.

The rearrangement joins TRBV7-2 to TRBJ1-2; D is unclear. V lost 2 bases and J 5 bases, leaving 6 bases between the germline ends. CDR1 is SGHTA, CDR2 FQGNSA, per germline. CDR3 size: 12 residues. This chain's CDR3 is CASSLPLYGYTF. The DNA for the CDR3 is TGTGCCAGCAGCTTACCCCTTTATGGCTACACCTTC.

The gene calls are TRBV11-3 and TRBJ2-1, with TRBD1 matching over 8 bases. The germline CDR1 and CDR2 sequences are SGHNT and YENEEA. J lost 5 bases, V lost 5 bases, and 11 bases had no gene match. CDR3 length: 16 residues. Here the CDR3 reads CASSPRTGSRNNEQFF. Here the CDR3 DNA reads TGTGCCAGCAGCCCTAGGACAGGGTCCCGGAACAATGAGCAGTTCTTC. The whole variable domain, remainder taken from reference TRBV11-3 and TRBJ2-1, is EAGVVQSPRYKIIEKKQPVAFWCNPISGHNTLYWYLQNLGQGPELLIRYENEEAVDDSQLPKDRFSAERLKGVDSTLKIQPAELGDSAVYLCASSPRTGSRNNEQFFGPGTRLTVL.

This chain uses TRBV28 with TRBJ1-4; possible D gene TRBD1, 5 bases. Germline V gene sequence: CDR1 MDHEN, CDR2 SYDVKM. V was cut by 2 bases and J by 3 bases, with 13 bases left in between. The CDR3 consists of 16 residues. This CDR3 is CASSLRKQVPNEKLFF. CDR3 in DNA: TGTGCCAGCAGTTTACGAAAACAGGTTCCTAATGAAAAACTGTTTTTT.

CDR3 loop: CASSQHAPGTGGLQETQYF. CDR3 nucleotide sequence: TGCGCCAGCAGCCAACACGCCCCCGGGACAGGGGGCCTCCAAGAGACCCAGTACTTC. The V and J genes are TRBV4-1 and TRBJ2-4, with 12 bases fitting TRBD1. Judging by the DNA end, TRBJ2-5 fits better; the J call may be wrong. The CDR3 runs 19 residues. Germline V gives CDR1 MGHRA, CDR2 YSYEKL.

About this clonotype: A junction end diverges from the germline sequence, so it may reflect a read error. The genes are TRBV12-3 or TRBV12-4 and TRBJ2-3; D unresolved. The CDR3 has 15 residues. This CDR3 reads CASSLGSVRTDTQYF. In nucleotides, the CDR3 is TGTGCCAGCAGCTTAGGGTCCGTGAGAACAGATACGCAGTATTTT.

Comments on this clonotype: The junction differs from germline at one of its ends, possibly a read error. This rearrangement joins TRBV7-9 to TRBJ2-6; 7 bases map to TRBD1. CDR3 length equals 12 residues. From germline, CDR1 is SEHNR and CDR2 FQNEAQ (reference sequence). CDR3 residues: CTSSKDRVFLTF. The CDR3 nucleotides read TGTACCAGCAGCAAAGACAGGGTTTTCCTGACTTTC.

There are a few counts of this clonotype. The CDR3, as DNA: TGTGCCAGCAGCCCTCTTATTCTAGCTTCTGAGCAGTTCTTC. Translation: CASSPLILASEQFF. This chain links TRBV6-2 or TRBV6-3 with TRBJ2-1; D possibly corresponds to TRBD2 (5 bases). V lost 6 bases to trimming and J lost 9 bases, with 18 bases between them. Germline values: CDR1 MNHEY, CDR2 SVGEGT. The CDR3 has 14 residues.

V gene TRBV6-4 combines with J gene TRBJ1-3; no clear D gene. Trimming took 7 bases from V and 4 from J, leaving 2 bases between them. The CDR3 is made up of 10 amino acids. Germline V gene lookup returns CDR1 MRHNA and CDR2 SNTAGT. This CDR3 reads CASIGNTIYF. As DNA, the CDR3 is TGTGCCAGCATCGGAAACACCATATATTTT.

This chain connects TRBV12-3 or TRBV12-4 to TRBJ1-5; possible D gene TRBD1, 6 bases. This CDR3 is 14 amino acids long. Trimming removed 3 bases at V and 3 bases at J, with 9 bases between. The CDR3 bases are TGTGCCAGCAGTTTCACAGGGTACAATCAGCCCCAGCATTTT. Its translation: CASSFTGYNQPQHF.

This chain uses TRBV4-1 with TRBJ2-3; D gene ambiguous. In germline, CDR1 is MGHRA, CDR2 YSYEKL. V lost 0 bases, J lost 4 bases, and 23 bases lay in between. This CDR3 region has 19 residues. The chain's CDR3 is CASSQDKAGVSFPADTQYF. CDR3 coding DNA: TGCGCCAGCAGCCAAGACAAAGCTGGGGTGAGCTTCCCCGCAGATACGCAGTATTTT.

A few counts support this clonotype. The chain has TRBV7-7 and TRBJ2-3; D call uncertain. V was pared by 1 base and J by 4 bases, with 15 bases between. The germline gives CDR1 SSHAT, CDR2 FNYEAQ (reference sequence). The CDR3 sequence is 16 residues long. The CDR3 DNA sequence: TGTGCCAGCAGCTTAGTGGCGGACGCTCCGGCAGATACGCAGTATTTT. This codes for CASSLVADAPADTQYF.

This clonotype was counted a few times. The chain joins TRBV29-1 to TRBJ1-2, with D maybe TRBD1 (6 bases). The germline V gene has CDR1 SQVTM and CDR2 ANQGSEA. Trimming took 4 bases from V and 3 from J, leaving 12 bases between them. The CDR3 totals 13 residues. The CDR3 reads CSVGGAAYYGYTF. The CDR3 DNA reads as TGCAGCGTTGGGGGGGCCGCGTACTATGGCTACACCTTC.

This chain links TRBV6-1 with TRBJ2-4, with a possible D match to TRBD1 (6 bases). The end of the DNA is better explained by TRBJ2-7, so the J call may be wrong. CDR1 and CDR2 from the germline V gene are MNHNS and SASEGT. This CDR3 has 15 residues. The CDR3 region has the DNA TGTGCCAGCAGTGATTACAGGGTCACTTTTTACGAGCAGTACTTC. It specifies CASSDYRVTFYEQYF.

The chain combines TRBV5-1 with TRBJ2-3; the match to TRBD1 covers 10 bases. After removal of 4 bases from V and 4 bases from J, the junction contained 3 bases not matched to a gene. Germline lookup yields CDR1 SGHRS and CDR2 YFSETQ. The CDR3 runs to 14 residues. The CDR3 protein is CASSRDRGADTQYF. The CDR3 coding sequence is TGCGCCAGCAGCCGGGACAGGGGCGCAGATACGCAGTATTTT.